This TCR beta chain came from a study of T cell changes during pregnancy in multiple sclerosis. Profiled with immunoSEQ multiplex PCR; TCRdb holds only in-frame clones, not every one. The sample includes over 70,000 clones, around 93% of them seen just once. Germline V gene data show CDR1 as SQVTM and CDR2 as ANQGSEA. V lost 6 bases to trimming and J lost 1 base, with 9 bases between them. The CDR3 is 12 amino acids. The sequence was collected from a female donor in good health, enrolled as a control in a pregnancy study. The rearrangement joins TRBV29-1 to TRBJ2-5; tentative D call: TRBD2 (5 bases). Sequencing used peripheral blood, obtained in the first trimester of pregnancy. The CDR3 loop reads CSVLTSQETQYF. CDR3 DNA: TGCAGCGTCCTTACTAGCCAAGAGACCCAGTACTTC.